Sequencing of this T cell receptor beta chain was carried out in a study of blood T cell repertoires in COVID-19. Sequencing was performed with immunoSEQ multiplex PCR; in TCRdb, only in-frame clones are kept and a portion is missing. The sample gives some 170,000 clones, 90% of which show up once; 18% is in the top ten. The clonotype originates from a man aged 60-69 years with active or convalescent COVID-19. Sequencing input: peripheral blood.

CDR3 bases: TGTGCTAGTGGTTTTCCATCCGCGGCACGGACTGAAGCTTTCTTT. Its protein product is CASGFPSAARTEAFF. The J gene is TRBJ1-1, the V gene TRBV12-5; D ambiguous. The V and J ends lost 3 bases and 5 bases respectively, with 16 bases between them. The germline V gene has CDR1 LGHNT and CDR2 FRNRAP. The CDR3 covers 15 residues.